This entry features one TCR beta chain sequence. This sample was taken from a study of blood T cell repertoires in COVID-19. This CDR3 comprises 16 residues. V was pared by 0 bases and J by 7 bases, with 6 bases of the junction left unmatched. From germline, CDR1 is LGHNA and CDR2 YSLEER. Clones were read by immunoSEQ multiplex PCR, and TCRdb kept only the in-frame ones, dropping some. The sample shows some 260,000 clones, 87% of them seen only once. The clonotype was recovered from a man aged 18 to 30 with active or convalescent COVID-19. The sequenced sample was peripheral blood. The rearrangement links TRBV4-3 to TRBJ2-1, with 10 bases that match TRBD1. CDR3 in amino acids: CASSQDWRQGANEQFF. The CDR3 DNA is TGCGCCAGCAGCCAAGATTGGAGACAGGGGGCAAATGAGCAGTTCTTC.